This T cell receptor (beta chain) appears in the sequencing data of a study of blood T cell repertoires in COVID-19. Study in general: Collection of acute and convalescent COVID-19 samples took place in the United States, Italy and Spain. Sample material is recorded as cDNA or gDNA derived from T cells, B-cell-depleted T cells, or PBMCs.

Assay: immunoSEQ multiplex PCR; the TCRdb copy retains only in-frame clones and omits some. The data contain over 55,000 clones, around four fifths of them seen just once; the ten biggest clones take up about 30%. Per the germline V gene, CDR1 is SGHRS and CDR2 is YFSETQ. Trimming shortened V by 3 bases and J by 4 bases, and 10 bases separated the two germline ends. The CDR3 has 13 residues. Sample: peripheral blood. This sequence joins TRBV5-1 and TRBJ2-5; weak D call: TRBD2 (6 bases). The TCR sequence derives from a human donor in a cohort sampled during active COVID-19. The CDR3 nucleotides are TGCGCCAGCAGCTCGGGACTTCGAGAGACCCAGTACTTC. Amino acids: CASSSGLRETQYF.